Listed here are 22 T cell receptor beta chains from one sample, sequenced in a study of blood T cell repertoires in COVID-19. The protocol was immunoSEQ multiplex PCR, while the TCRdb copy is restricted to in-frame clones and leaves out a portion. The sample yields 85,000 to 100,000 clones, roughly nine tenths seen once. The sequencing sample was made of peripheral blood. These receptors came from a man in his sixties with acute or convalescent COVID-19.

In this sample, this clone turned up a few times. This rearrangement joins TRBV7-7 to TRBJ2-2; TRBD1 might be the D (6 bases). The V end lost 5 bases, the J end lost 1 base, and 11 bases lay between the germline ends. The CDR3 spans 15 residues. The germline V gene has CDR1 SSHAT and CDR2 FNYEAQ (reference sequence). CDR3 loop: CASSRMTGNTGELFF. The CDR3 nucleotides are TGTGCCAGCAGCCGAATGACAGGGAACACCGGGGAGCTGTTTTTT.

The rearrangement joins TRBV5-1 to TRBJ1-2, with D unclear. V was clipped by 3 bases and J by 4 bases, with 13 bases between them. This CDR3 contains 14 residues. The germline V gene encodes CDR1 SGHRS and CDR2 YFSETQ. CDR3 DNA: TGCGCCAGCAGCTCAACCTCAACGGTCTATGGCTACACCTTC. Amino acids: CASSSTSTVYGYTF.

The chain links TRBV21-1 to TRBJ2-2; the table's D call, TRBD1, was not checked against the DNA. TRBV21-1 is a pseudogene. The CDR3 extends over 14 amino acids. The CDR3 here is CASSARADTGELFF. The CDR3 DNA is TGTGCCAGCAGCGCCAGGGCCGACACCGGGGAGCTGTTTTTT.

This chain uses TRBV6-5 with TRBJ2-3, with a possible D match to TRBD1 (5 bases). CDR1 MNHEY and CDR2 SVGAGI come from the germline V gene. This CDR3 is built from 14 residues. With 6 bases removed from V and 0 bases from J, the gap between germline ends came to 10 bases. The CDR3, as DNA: TGTGCCAGCAGGTTGACAGAGAGCACAGATACGCAGTATTTT. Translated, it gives CASRLTESTDTQYF.

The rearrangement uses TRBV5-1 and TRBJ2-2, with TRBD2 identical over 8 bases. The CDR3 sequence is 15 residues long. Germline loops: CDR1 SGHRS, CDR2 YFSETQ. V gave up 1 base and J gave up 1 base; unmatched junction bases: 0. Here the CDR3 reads CASSLLAGNTGELFF. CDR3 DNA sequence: TGCGCCAGCAGCTTGCTAGCGGGGAACACCGGGGAGCTGTTTTTT.

The CDR3 spells CASSRRELHNEQFF. CDR3 bases: TGTGCCAGTAGTCGACGGGAGCTACACAATGAGCAGTTCTTC. This chain links TRBV19 with TRBJ2-1; D may be TRBD2 (6 bases). Deletions cut 5 bases from V and 5 bases from J, with 13 bases between. Per the germline V gene, CDR1 is LNHDA and CDR2 is SQIVND (reference sequence). This CDR3 has 14 residues.

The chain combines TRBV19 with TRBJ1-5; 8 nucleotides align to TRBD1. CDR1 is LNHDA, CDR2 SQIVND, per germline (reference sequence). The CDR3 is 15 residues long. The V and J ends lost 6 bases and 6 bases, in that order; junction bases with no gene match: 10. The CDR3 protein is CASSLGQGRGQPQHF. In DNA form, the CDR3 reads TGTGCCAGTAGCCTCGGACAGGGCCGAGGTCAGCCCCAGCATTTT.

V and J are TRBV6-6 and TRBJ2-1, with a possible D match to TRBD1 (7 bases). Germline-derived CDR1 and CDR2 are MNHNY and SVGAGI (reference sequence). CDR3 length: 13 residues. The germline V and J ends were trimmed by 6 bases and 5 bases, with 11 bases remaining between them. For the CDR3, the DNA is TGTGCCAGCAGGGGGGGACAGAACAATGAGCAGTTCTTC. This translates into CASRGGQNNEQFF.

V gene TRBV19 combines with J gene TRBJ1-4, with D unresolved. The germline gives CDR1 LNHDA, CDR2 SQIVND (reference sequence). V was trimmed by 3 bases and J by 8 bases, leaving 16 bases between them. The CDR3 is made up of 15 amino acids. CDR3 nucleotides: TGTGCCAGTAGTATTACAGAGCTTGGAAAGGAAAAACTGTTTTTT. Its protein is CASSITELGKEKLFF.

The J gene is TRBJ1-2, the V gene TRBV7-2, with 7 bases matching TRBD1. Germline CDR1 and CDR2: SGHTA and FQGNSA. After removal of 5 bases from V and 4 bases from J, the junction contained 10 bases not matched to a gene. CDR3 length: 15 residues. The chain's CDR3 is CASSPAGGQSYGYTF. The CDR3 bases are TGTGCCAGCAGCCCCGCAGGGGGACAGAGCTATGGCTACACCTTC.

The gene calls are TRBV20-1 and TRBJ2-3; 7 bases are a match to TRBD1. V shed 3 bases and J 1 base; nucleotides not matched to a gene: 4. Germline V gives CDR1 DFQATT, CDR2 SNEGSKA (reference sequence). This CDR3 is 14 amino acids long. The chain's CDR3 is CSASRDSRTDTQYF. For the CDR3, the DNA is TGCAGTGCTAGTCGGGACAGCCGCACAGATACGCAGTATTTT.

This CDR3 reads CASSLGTGSNGNTIYF. The CDR3 coding sequence is TGTGCCAGCAGCTTAGGGACAGGGTCGAATGGAAACACCATATATTTT. The chain links TRBV7-6 to TRBJ1-3, with 8 bases identical to TRBD1. The junction had 5 bases not matched to a gene; V was cut back by 1 base and J by 3 bases. The germline V gene encodes CDR1 SGHVS and CDR2 FNYEAQ. CDR3 length: 16 residues.

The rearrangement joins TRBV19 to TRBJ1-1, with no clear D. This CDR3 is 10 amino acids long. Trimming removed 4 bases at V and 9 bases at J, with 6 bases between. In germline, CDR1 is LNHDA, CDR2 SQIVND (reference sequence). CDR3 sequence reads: CASSNGKAFF. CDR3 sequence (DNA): TGTGCCAGTAGTAACGGGAAAGCTTTCTTT. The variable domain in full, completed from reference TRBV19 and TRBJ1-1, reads DGGITQSPKYLFRKEGQNVTLSCEQNLNHDAMYWYRQDPGQGLRLIYYSQIVNDFQKGDIAEGYSVSREKKESFPLTVTSAQKNPTAFYLCASSNGKAFFGQGTRLTVV.

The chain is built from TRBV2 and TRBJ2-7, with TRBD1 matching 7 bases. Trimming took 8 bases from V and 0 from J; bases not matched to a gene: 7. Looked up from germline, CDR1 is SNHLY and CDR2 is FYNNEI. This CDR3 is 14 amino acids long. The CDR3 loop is CASRGQVSSYEQYF. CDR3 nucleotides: TGTGCCAGCCGCGGACAGGTGAGCTCCTACGAGCAGTACTTC.

The CDR3 reads CASRRVGQPQHF. The CDR3 region has the DNA TGTGCCAGCAGGAGGGTTGGTCAGCCCCAGCATTTT. The chain has TRBV6-5 and TRBJ1-5; D uncertain. Trimming took off 6 bases at V and 6 bases at J, with 9 bases between the two ends. This CDR3 is 12 amino acids long. CDR1 is MNHEY, CDR2 SVGAGI, per germline.

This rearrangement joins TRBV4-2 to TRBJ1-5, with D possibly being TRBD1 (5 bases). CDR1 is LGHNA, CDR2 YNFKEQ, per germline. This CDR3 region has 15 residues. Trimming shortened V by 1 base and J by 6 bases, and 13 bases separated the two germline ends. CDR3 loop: CASSQGRDLIQPQHF. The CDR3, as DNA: TGTGCCAGCAGCCAAGGCCGGGACTTAATTCAGCCCCAGCATTTT.

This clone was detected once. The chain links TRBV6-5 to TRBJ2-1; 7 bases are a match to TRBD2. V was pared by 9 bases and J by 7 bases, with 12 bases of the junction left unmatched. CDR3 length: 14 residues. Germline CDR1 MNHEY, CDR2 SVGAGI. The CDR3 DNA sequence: TGTGCCAGTCATCGGCTAGCGGCTCCTAATGAGCAGTTCTTC. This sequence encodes CASHRLAAPNEQFF.

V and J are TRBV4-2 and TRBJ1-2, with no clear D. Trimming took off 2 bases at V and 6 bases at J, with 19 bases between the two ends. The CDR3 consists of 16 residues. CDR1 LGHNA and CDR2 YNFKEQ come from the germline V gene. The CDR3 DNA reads TGTGCCAGCAGCCAAACTCTGAATGCTAATCCACATGGCTACACCTTC. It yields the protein CASSQTLNANPHGYTF.

CDR3 sequence reads: CASSPGQNYGYTF. In nucleotides, the CDR3 is TGTGCCAGCAGCCCCGGACAAAACTATGGCTACACCTTC. The V gene is TRBV6-4, the J gene TRBJ1-2, with TRBD1 as a possible D gene (5 bases). The germline V gene encodes CDR1 MRHNA and CDR2 SNTAGT. This CDR3 is built from 13 residues. The germline V and J ends were trimmed by 6 bases and 2 bases, with 10 bases remaining between them.

CDR3 residues: CASSSLAGKLYF. The CDR3, as DNA: TGTGCCAGTAGTTCATTAGCGGGGAAACTGTACTTC. This sequence joins TRBV19 and TRBJ2-5; 8 nucleotides match TRBD2. This CDR3 has 12 residues. Germline V gives CDR1 LNHDA, CDR2 SQIVND (reference sequence). Trimming cost V 5 bases and J 13 bases; bases outside gene matches: 9. The variable domain in full, with the rest retrieved from reference TRBV19 and TRBJ2-5, is DGGITQSPKYLFRKEGQNVTLSCEQNLNHDAMYWYRQDPGQGLRLIYYSQIVNDFQKGDIAEGYSVSREKKESFPLTVTSAQKNPTAFYLCASSSLAGKLYFGPGTRLLVL.

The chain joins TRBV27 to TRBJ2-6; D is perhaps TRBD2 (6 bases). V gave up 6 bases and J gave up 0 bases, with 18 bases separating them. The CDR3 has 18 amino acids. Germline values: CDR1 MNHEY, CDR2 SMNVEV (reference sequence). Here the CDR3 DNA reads TGTGCCAGCAGCCAGCTGGGGGGTCCAATCTCTGGGGCCAACGTCCTGACTTTC. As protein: CASSQLGGPISGANVLTF.

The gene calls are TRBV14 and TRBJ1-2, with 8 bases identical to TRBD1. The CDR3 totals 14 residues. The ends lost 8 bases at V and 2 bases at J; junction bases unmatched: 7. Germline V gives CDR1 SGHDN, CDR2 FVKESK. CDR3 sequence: CASSRGLQNYGYTF. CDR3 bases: TGTGCCAGCTCCAGGGGGCTTCAGAACTATGGCTACACCTTC.